One sample yielded the 13 T cell receptor beta chains listed below, sequenced in a study of shared clonotypes between healthy human individuals. Clones were sequenced by immunoSEQ multiplex PCR, and TCRdb holds only the in-frame ones, with some missing. The sample lists about 1,800,000 clones; around 96% were seen once. Naive CD8 cells lacked CD45RO and underwent positive selection for CCR7, leaving out terminally differentiated effector memory CD45RA+ cells. The material sequenced was naive CD8+ T cells sorted from blood. All receptors come from a man between 18 and 29 years old in good health.

On this clone: The sample carries other DNA sequences with the same CDR3. The rearrangement links TRBV19 to TRBJ2-1, with 7 nucleotides matching TRBD2. The germline V gene has CDR1 LNHDA and CDR2 SQIVND (reference sequence). The CDR3 totals 15 residues. The V and J ends lost 5 bases and 0 bases, in that order; junction bases with no gene match: 4. CDR3 amino acids: CASSGRGSSYNEQFF. For the CDR3, the DNA is TGTGCCAGTAGTGGGCGGGGGAGCTCCTACAATGAGCAGTTCTTC.

The chain links TRBV6-5 to TRBJ2-5, with D possibly being TRBD1 or TRBD2 (5 bases each). The germline V gene encodes CDR1 MNHEY and CDR2 SVGAGI. The length of the CDR3 is 14 residues. The V gene lost 4 bases and the J gene lost 0 bases, with 9 bases spanning the gap. CDR3 bases: TGTGCCAGCAGTTCGGGACCTAACCAAGAGACCCAGTACTTC. Protein product: CASSSGPNQETQYF.

This rearrangement joins TRBV27 to TRBJ2-3; D may be TRBD1 or TRBD2 (5 bases each). V gave up 3 bases and J gave up 0 bases, with 10 bases separating them. CDR3 length: 15 residues. Germline CDR1 and CDR2: MNHEY and SMNVEV (reference sequence). The DNA for the CDR3 is TGTGCCAGCAGTTTCGGGGCTATTAGCACAGATACGCAGTATTTT. Protein: CASSFGAISTDTQYF.

The chain couples TRBV7-9 to TRBJ1-1; D may be TRBD1 (5 bases). The ends were cut back, 5 bases at V and 3 bases at J, with 13 bases in the middle. This CDR3 is built from 14 residues. Germline V gene sequence: CDR1 SEHNR, CDR2 FQNEAQ (reference sequence). CDR3 nucleotide sequence: TGTGCCAGCAGCGACCCGGGACGGCACACTGAAGCTTTCTTT. This translates into CASSDPGRHTEAFF.

The chain carries TRBV5-8 and TRBJ2-7; D not certain. V was cut by 4 bases and J by 3 bases, with 20 bases left in between. The CDR3 is 16 amino acids. Germline CDR1 reads SGHTS; CDR2 reads YDEGEE. CDR3 in DNA: TGTGCCAGCAGCCCTGGACCTAACCCCACCAGCTACGAGCAGTACTTC. Protein sequence: CASSPGPNPTSYEQYF.

V is TRBV9 and J is TRBJ2-1, with TRBD2 as a possible D gene (6 bases). The CDR3 totals 17 residues. The ends were cut back, 0 bases at V and 6 bases at J, with 19 bases in the middle. Germline CDR1 and CDR2: SGDLS and YYNGEE. The CDR3 region has the DNA TGTGCCAGCAGCGTAGGGTTTGTCGGGACTTGGGTCAATGAGCAGTTCTTC. Amino acid sequence: CASSVGFVGTWVNEQFF.

The genes are TRBV4-1 and TRBJ2-1; D is uncertain. V lost 3 bases, J lost 4 bases, and 10 bases lay in between. The CDR3 has 14 residues. Germline lookup yields CDR1 MGHRA and CDR2 YSYEKL. CDR3 DNA: TGCGCCAGCAGCCAGGAATATCCATACAATGAGCAGTTCTTC. The encoded protein is CASSQEYPYNEQFF.

The chain has TRBV5-1 and TRBJ2-7, with 8 bases matching TRBD1. The CDR3 consists of 15 residues. Germline V gene data show CDR1 as SGHRS and CDR2 as YFSETQ. V shed 0 bases, J shed 2 bases, and the junction held 4 bases outside the gene matches. This chain's CDR3 is CASSLVGQGTYEQYF. CDR3 bases: TGCGCCAGCAGCTTGGTTGGACAGGGAACCTACGAGCAGTACTTC.

The chain links TRBV18 to TRBJ1-6; 7 bases agree with TRBD1. The J segment lost 9 bases and the V segment lost 2 bases, leaving 10 bases of the junction unmatched. The CDR3 length is 16 residues. Germline CDR1 and CDR2: KGHSH and LQKENI. CDR3 residues: CASSPFFRDRISPLHF. CDR3 nucleotide sequence: TGTGCCAGCTCACCATTCTTCCGGGACAGAATTTCACCCCTCCACTTT.

The genes are TRBV4-1 and TRBJ2-3; no clear D. From germline, CDR1 is MGHRA and CDR2 YSYEKL. V was trimmed by 2 bases and J by 2 bases, leaving 8 bases between them. The CDR3 has 14 amino acids. CDR3 sequence: CASSQNVPTDTQYF. The CDR3 region has the DNA TGCGCCAGCAGCCAAAACGTTCCCACAGATACGCAGTATTTT.

The chain is built from TRBV6-6 and TRBJ2-1; 8 bases agree with TRBD1. In germline, CDR1 is MNHNY, CDR2 SVGAGI (reference sequence). The CDR3 is made up of 16 amino acids. V lost 2 bases and J lost 2; bases outside the gene matches: 5. The CDR3 spells CASSYPDRGAYNEQFF. CDR3 nucleotide sequence: TGTGCCAGCAGTTACCCTGACAGGGGTGCCTACAATGAGCAGTTCTTC.

The chain links TRBV4-2 to TRBJ1-2; D possibly corresponds to TRBD1 (6 bases). The CDR3 runs 13 residues. Germline CDR1 reads LGHNA; CDR2 reads YNFKEQ. V lost 3 bases to trimming and J lost 8 bases, with 13 bases between them. CDR3 region: CASSQLEGVGYTF. CDR3 bases: TGTGCCAGCAGCCAGTTGGAGGGGGTGGGCTACACCTTC.

The rearrangement uses TRBV5-4 and TRBJ1-1, with 9 bases identical to TRBD1. The V and J ends lost 2 bases and 7 bases, in that order; junction bases with no gene match: 6. The CDR3 loop spans 14 amino acids. Germline V gene sequence: CDR1 SGHNT, CDR2 YYREEE (reference sequence). As DNA, the CDR3 is TGTGCCAGCAGCTTCACAGGGGGCGAGGGTGAAGCTTTCTTT. This sequence encodes CASSFTGGEGEAFF.